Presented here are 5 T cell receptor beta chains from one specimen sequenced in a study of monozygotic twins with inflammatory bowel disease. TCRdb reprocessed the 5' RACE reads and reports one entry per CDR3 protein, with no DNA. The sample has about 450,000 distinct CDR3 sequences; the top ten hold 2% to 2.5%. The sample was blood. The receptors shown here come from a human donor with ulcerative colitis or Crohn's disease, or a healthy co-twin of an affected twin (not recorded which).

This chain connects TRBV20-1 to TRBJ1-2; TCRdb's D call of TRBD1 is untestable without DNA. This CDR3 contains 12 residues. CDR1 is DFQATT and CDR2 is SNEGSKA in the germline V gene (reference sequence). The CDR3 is CSARSGGYGYTF.

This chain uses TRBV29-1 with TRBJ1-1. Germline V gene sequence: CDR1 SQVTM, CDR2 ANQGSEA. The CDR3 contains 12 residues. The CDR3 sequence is CSVSHSTTEAFF. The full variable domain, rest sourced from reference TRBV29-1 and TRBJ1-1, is SAVISQKPSRDICQRGTSLTIQCQVDSQVTMMFWYRQQPGQSLTLIATANQGSEATYESGFVIDKFPISRPNLTFSTLTVSNMSPEDSSIYLCSVSHSTTEAFFGQGTRLTVV.

CDR3 region: CASSSGPVGNTEAFF. This rearrangement joins TRBV7-9 to TRBJ1-1. The V gene's germline CDR1 is SEHNR and CDR2 FQNEAQ (reference sequence). The CDR3 runs to 15 residues.

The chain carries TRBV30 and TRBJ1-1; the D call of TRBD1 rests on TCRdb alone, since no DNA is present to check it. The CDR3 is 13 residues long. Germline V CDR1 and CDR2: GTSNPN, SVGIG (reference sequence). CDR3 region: CAFLTGKNTEAFF.

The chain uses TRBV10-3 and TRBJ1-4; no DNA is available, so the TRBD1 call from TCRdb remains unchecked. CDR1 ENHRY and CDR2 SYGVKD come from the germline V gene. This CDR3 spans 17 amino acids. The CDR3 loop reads CSISESLRGGVNEKLFF.